This T cell receptor beta chain was sequenced in a study of control samples from healthy donors and cancer patients. The ends were cut back, 1 base at V and 3 bases at J, with 12 bases in the middle. The CDR3 loop spans 15 amino acids. Germline values: CDR1 LNHDA, CDR2 SQIVND (reference sequence). TCRdb keeps only in-frame clones here, not all; method: immunoSEQ multiplex PCR. The sample includes about 120,000 clones, 88% of them seen just once. This chain uses TRBV19 with TRBJ1-2; D unresolved. Sequenced input: blood. The receptor was derived from a man in his forties or fifties in good health. The DNA of the CDR3 is TGTGCCAGTAGTATAGCCGGAGGGTTGGACTATGGCTACACCTTC. Residues: CASSIAGGLDYGYTF.